This entry concerns a single TCR beta chain. Its antigen is currently unknown. The data were taken from a study of T cells after yellow fever vaccination. On the study more broadly: Low-cell-number fractions were prepared with SMART-Seq v4 Ultra Low Input.

Trimming cost V 1 base and J 7 bases; bases outside gene matches: 7. The CDR3 contains 16 residues. In germline, CDR1 is SGHRS, CDR2 YFSETQ. MiXCR, run by TCRdb on the 5' RACE reads, gives a single entry per CDR3 protein. The table lists some 220,000 distinct CDR3 sequences, about 3% of them singletons. The study, taken as a whole, reports: Post-booster samples contained most primary-vaccination clones (approximately 96% CD4, 88% CD8).

The receptor's source is a man aged 18 to 30 who received the YFV17D yellow fever vaccine. Specimen: CD4+ T cells sorted from PBMCs, collected 10 days after the yellow fever booster vaccination. V and J are TRBV5-1 and TRBJ2-1; 11 bases agree with TRBD1. The CDR3 DNA is TGCGCCAGCAGCTTGAAACCCGGGACAGGGGGTAATGAGCAGTTCTTC. This translates into CASSLKPGTGGNEQFF.